This T cell receptor beta chain was identified during a study of identical twins. Study-level findings and limits: For monozygotic twins, models underestimated out-of-frame TCR alpha sharing. A lower insertion count was a feature of abundant cord blood beta clonotypes, with no such feature in memory repertoires.

Looked up from germline, CDR1 is KGHSH and CDR2 is LQKENI. This CDR3 region has 13 residues. V was shortened by 0 bases and J by 7 bases, with 9 bases between the two germline ends. As concerns this clonotype: Its antigen is not known.

TCRdb used MiXCR to reprocess the 5' RACE reads, holding one entry per CDR3 protein. The repertoire holds 1.5 million to 2 million distinct CDR3 sequences, with 32% as singletons. The TCR sequence derives from a newborn girl in good health. The chain recombines TRBV18 with TRBJ2-5; D unclear. Sequencing used cord blood. The CDR3 DNA reads as TGTGCCAGCTCACCACCGGGCCCGTCGACCCAGTACTTC. Its protein is CASSPPGPSTQYF.